This section outlines one T cell receptor beta chain sequence together with its context. Its antigen remains undetermined. No much larger clone exists at a distance of one base, and base qualities are not known. These data are taken from a study of blood T cell repertoires in COVID-19 (TCRdb year 2020). General notes on the study: Samples from collaborators originated in the United States, Italy and Spain and spanned both the acute and convalescent phases of COVID-19. The material from the prospective study consisted of cDNA or gDNA derived from T cells, B-cell-depleted T cells, or PBMCs. Subjects who had been exposed to COVID-19, were actively infected with it, or had recovered from it provided the deeply sampled blood TCRbeta repertoires that made up the dataset. The repertoires were released in a freely available public database meant as a resource for research on the immune response to SARS-CoV-2. Samples came from the ongoing ImmuneRACE study (first 160 participants) plus 1,254 subjects from 6 global collaborators. The sample metadata nearly always contained a de-identified subject ID, COVID-19 status, age in years and sex. Where available, HLA class I and class II types were obtained from metadata supplied by the sample provider rather than from assay-based typing. Overall study results and their limits: Clinical and demographic metadata were provided uncurated, with the amount varying by source and participant.

Measured from the cysteine to the phenylalanine, the CDR3 is 20 residues long. Just CDR3 DNA is preserved here, 60 bases in frame from base 1. Compared with germline, V lacks 3 bases and J lacks 0 bases; bases without a gene match: 13. The germline V gene sets CDR1 to SGHVS and CDR2 to FQNEAQ. The immunoSEQ Assay, a bias-controlled multiplex PCR, was used to amplify TCRbeta CDR3 regions from genomic DNA. The source study handled its data this way. Nucleated cell counts per sample were estimated from amplification of reference gene primers within the assay. To quantify the absolute abundance of each unique TCRbeta CDR3 rearrangement, sequence reads were collapsed and filtered. For each sample, productive Simpson clonality was calculated as the square root of Simpson's diversity index across productive rearrangements. TCRdb mirrors the immuneACCESS table, restricted to in-frame sequences. Some clones are absent from its copies; in checked studies, under half trace to an unresolved V gene, and the reason for the others is unknown. That table is the source of V, J and clone size, and D and trimming were worked out from the DNA. The sample table holds some 120,000 clones, of which about four fifths were seen once. In total, the top ten clones hold roughly 15% of the sample.

In Seattle, one collaborating source enrolled patients while the infection was active and tracked those patients longitudinally over the course of disease. Whole blood was collected in K2EDTA tubes by collaborating institutions according to the institutions' own protocols. For TCRbeta analysis, collaborators shipped samples in one of three forms: frozen whole blood, isolated PBMCs, or DNA extracted from either of those sample types. What was sequenced was peripheral blood. This chain is built from TRBV7-8 and TRBJ2-1; 11 bases in the junction line up with TRBD1. The TCR comes from a man under 40 with COVID-19, enrolled during active disease. Here the CDR3 is given as CASSFFPGTGGHNSYNEQFF. The DNA sequence is given as TGTGCCAGCAGCTTCTTTCCCGGGACAGGGGGGCATAACTCCTACAATGAGCAGTTCTTC.